The text below deals with one T cell receptor (beta chain). TCRdb keeps only in-frame clones here, not all; method: immunoSEQ multiplex PCR. Found here are 100,000 or so clones, 85% to 90% of them singletons; the top ten hold approximately 29%. This entry is derived from a study of blood T cell repertoires in COVID-19. The germline gives CDR1 ENHRY, CDR2 SYGVKD. V was pared by 5 bases and J by 5 bases, with 6 bases of the junction left unmatched. The CDR3 is 15 amino acids. This TCR was recovered from a woman older than 75 with acute or convalescent COVID-19. Sequencing was done on a sample of peripheral blood. The chain couples TRBV10-3 to TRBJ1-6; TRBD1 matches at 7 bases. CDR3 sequence: CAISIGTADNSPLHF. The CDR3 bases are TGTGCCATCAGTATAGGGACAGCGGATAATTCACCCCTCCACTTT.